The sample holds a few counts of the clone carrying this T cell receptor (beta chain). What it recognizes is unknown. These data are taken from a study of response to subunit inactivated influenza vaccine. Findings of the study overall: It was the authors' suggestion that each seasonal influenza vaccination recruits few new T cells.

Germline V gives CDR1 SNHLY, CDR2 FYNNEI. V shed 8 bases, J shed 0 bases, and the junction held 18 bases outside the gene matches. The CDR3 totals 19 residues. MiXCR, run by TCRdb on the RT-PCR reads, gives a single entry per CDR3 protein. The data contain 560,000 or so distinct CDR3 sequences, around 8% of them singletons. The TCR comes from a man aged 45 to 75 who received an inactivated influenza vaccine. This sequence joins TRBV2 and TRBJ2-5; 10 nucleotides line up with TRBD1. Sequenced here: PBMCs from blood, sampled roughly 24 months after vaccination. The CDR3 coding sequence is TGTGCCAGCCGAACTTGGACAGGGGGAAGGTCGTTGTACCAAGAGACCCAGTACTTC. It specifies CASRTWTGGRSLYQETQYF.